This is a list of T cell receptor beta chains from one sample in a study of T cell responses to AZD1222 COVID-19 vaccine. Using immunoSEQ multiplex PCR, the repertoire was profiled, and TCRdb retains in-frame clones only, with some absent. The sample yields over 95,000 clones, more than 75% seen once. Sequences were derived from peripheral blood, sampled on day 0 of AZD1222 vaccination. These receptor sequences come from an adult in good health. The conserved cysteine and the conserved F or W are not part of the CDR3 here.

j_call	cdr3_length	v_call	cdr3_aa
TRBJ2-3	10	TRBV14	ASSQSADTQY
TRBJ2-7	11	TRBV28	ASSSLGPYEQY
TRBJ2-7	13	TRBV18	ASSPGGPGTYEQY
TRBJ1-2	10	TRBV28	ASSLPGVGYT
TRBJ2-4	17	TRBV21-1	ASSKAQIRGRVSKNIQY
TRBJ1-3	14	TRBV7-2	ASSLARGGSGNTIY
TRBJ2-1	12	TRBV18	ASSPGSLVNEQF
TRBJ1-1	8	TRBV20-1	SARTTDAF
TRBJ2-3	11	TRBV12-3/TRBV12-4	ASKQGAADTQY
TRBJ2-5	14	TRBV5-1	ASSLGTGSSAETQY
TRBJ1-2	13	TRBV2	ASSGDSFLPYGYT
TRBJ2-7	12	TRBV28	ASRGQGNVYEQY
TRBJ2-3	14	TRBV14	ASSQVGSGHSDTQY
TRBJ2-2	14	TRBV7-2	ASSLRAGDVAGELF
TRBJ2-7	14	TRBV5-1	ASSLDQQGVNYEQY
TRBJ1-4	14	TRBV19	ASSSPRDRPGEKLF
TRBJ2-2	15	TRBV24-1	ATSGLAGGLNTGELF
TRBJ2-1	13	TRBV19	ASSPWTSGKGEQF
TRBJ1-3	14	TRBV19	ASSIGIGTSGNTIY
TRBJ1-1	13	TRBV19	ASTPPGGRGTEAF
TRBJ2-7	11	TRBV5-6	ASSYGQTYEQY
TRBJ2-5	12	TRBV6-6	ASRRGQLQETQY
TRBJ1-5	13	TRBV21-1	ASSKHHRGNQPQH
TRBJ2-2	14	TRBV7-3	ASSSTSGSVTGELF
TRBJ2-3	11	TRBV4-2	ASSQRRSDTQY
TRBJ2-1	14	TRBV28	ASSLGGEGSYNEQF
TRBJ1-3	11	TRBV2	ASLQSSGNTIY
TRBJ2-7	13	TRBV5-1	ASSPSNSVTYEQY
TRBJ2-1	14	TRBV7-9	ASSFFGTSRYNEQF
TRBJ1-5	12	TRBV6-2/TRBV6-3	ASSLNRGNQPQH
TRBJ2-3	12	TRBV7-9	ASSLVGGTDTQY